Presented here are 22 T cell receptor beta chains from one specimen sequenced in a study of T-cell memory formation after mild COVID-19. MiXCR, run by TCRdb on the 5' RACE reads, gives a single entry per CDR3 protein. The table lists some 270,000 distinct CDR3 sequences, just over 15% of them singletons. Specimen: PBMCs or a T cell subset sorted from them (not recorded which). These receptor sequences come from an adult woman who had mild COVID-19 (a few samples of this study predate the infection). Cell type and time point are not known.

This chain uses TRBV10-3 with TRBJ1-2; TRBD1 is a possible D gene (6 bases). The V gene lost 0 bases and the J gene lost 7 bases, with 12 bases spanning the gap. Germline V gives CDR1 ENHRY, CDR2 SYGVKD. This CDR3 region has 14 residues. Here the CDR3 DNA reads TGTGCCATCAGTGAGTCTTACAGGGTGGCTGGCTACACCTTC. As protein: CAISESYRVAGYTF.

This clonotype was seen a handful of times. V is TRBV7-8 and J is TRBJ2-5; D is undetermined. The CDR3 is 12 residues long. The V gene's germline CDR1 is SGHVS and CDR2 FQNEAQ. V was cut by 1 base and J by 4 bases, with 4 bases left in between. The CDR3 spells CASSLVIETQYF. The CDR3 nucleotides read TGTGCCAGCAGCTTAGTTATAGAGACCCAGTACTTC. Full variable domain (remainder filled in from reference TRBV7-8 and TRBJ2-5): GAGVSQSPRYKVAKRGQDVALRCDPISGHVSLFWYQQALGQGPEFLTYFQNEAQLDKSGLPSDRFFAERPEGSVSTLKIQRTQQEDSAVYLCASSLVIETQYFGPGTRLLVL.

The chain recombines TRBV6-5 with TRBJ1-2; tentatively, D is TRBD1 (5 bases). V lost 6 bases and J 4 bases, leaving 12 bases between the germline ends. In germline, CDR1 is MNHEY, CDR2 SVGAGI. The length of the CDR3 is 13 residues. CDR3 sequence: CASRRDGIYGYTF. CDR3 nucleotide sequence: TGTGCCAGCAGACGGGACGGCATCTATGGCTACACCTTC.

The J gene is TRBJ2-1, the V gene TRBV29-1; 8 nucleotides align to TRBD1. Germline loops: CDR1 SQVTM, CDR2 ANQGSEA. This CDR3 contains 13 residues. The V gene end was trimmed by 7 bases and the J gene end by 9 bases; junction bases not matched to a gene: 11. CDR3 sequence (DNA): TGCAGCGCTTCGGACAGGGAAGCCAGTGAGCAGTTCTTC. Protein: CSASDREASEQFF.

The J gene is TRBJ1-4, the V gene TRBV30, with 7 nucleotides matching TRBD1. After removal of 0 bases from V and 5 bases from J, the junction contained 6 bases not matched to a gene. CDR3 length equals 15 residues. The germline V gene encodes CDR1 GTSNPN and CDR2 SVGIG (reference sequence). Here the CDR3 DNA reads TGTGCCTGGAGTGTACTAGGGGGCAGGAATGAAAAACTGTTTTTT. It is translated as CAWSVLGGRNEKLFF.

In this sample, this clonotype turned up many times. The chain carries TRBV29-1 and TRBJ2-2, with 7 nucleotides matching TRBD2. CDR1 is SQVTM and CDR2 is ANQGSEA in the germline V gene. After removal of 5 bases from V and 15 bases from J, the junction contained 12 bases not matched to a gene. The CDR3 totals 12 residues. The CDR3 is CSVSHWEGRLFF. In DNA, the CDR3 is TGCAGCGTTTCCCACTGGGAGGGAAGGTTGTTTTTT.

This clonotype has just a few counts. This rearrangement joins TRBV7-3 to TRBJ2-3, with 7 bases lining up with TRBD2. Germline V CDR1 and CDR2: SGHTA, FQGTGA. The V and J ends lost 1 base and 1 base, in that order; junction bases with no gene match: 2. This CDR3 has 15 amino acids. Here the CDR3 reads CASSLIGGGTDTQYF. The CDR3 DNA reads as TGTGCCAGCAGCTTAATTGGGGGGGGCACAGATACGCAGTATTTT. The complete variable domain, with remaining parts taken from reference TRBV7-3 and TRBJ2-3, reads GAGVSQTPSNKVTEKGKYVELRCDPISGHTALYWYRQSLGQGPEFLIYFQGTGAADDSGLPNDRFFAVRPEGSVSTLKIQRTERGDSAVYLCASSLIGGGTDTQYFGPGTRLTVL.

The chain combines TRBV4-2 with TRBJ1-1; 8 nucleotides agree with TRBD1. Per germline, CDR1 LGHNA and CDR2 YNFKEQ. The ends lost 1 base at V and 7 bases at J; junction bases unmatched: 8. This CDR3 contains 15 residues. The CDR3 loop is CASSQVAGGKDEAFF. DNA for the CDR3: TGTGCCAGCAGCCAAGTTGCAGGGGGCAAAGATGAAGCTTTCTTT.

The chain is built from TRBV20-1 and TRBJ1-1; D perhaps matches TRBD1 (5 bases). The CDR3 totals 15 residues. V was pared by 5 bases and J by 1 base, with 17 bases between. CDR1 DFQATT and CDR2 SNEGSKA come from the germline V gene (reference sequence). The CDR3 coding sequence is TGCAGTGCTTGGAACCCCTCGGGGGGGAACACTGAAGCTTTCTTT. It codes for CSAWNPSGGNTEAFF.

This clonotype appeared many times. This chain uses TRBV12-3 or TRBV12-4 with TRBJ2-7; D possibly corresponds to TRBD2 (5 bases). CDR3 length: 13 amino acids. Trimming took 8 bases from V and 2 from J, leaving 13 bases between them. The CDR3 here is CASRRETAYEQYF. CDR3 DNA sequence: TGTGCCAGCCGCCGGGAAACCGCCTACGAGCAGTACTTC.

This clonotype was picked up a small number of times. The genes are TRBV12-3 or TRBV12-4 and TRBJ2-3; maybe TRBD2 (6 bases). This CDR3 comprises 15 residues. V gave up 4 bases and J gave up 4 bases, with 15 bases separating them. The CDR3 loop reads CASSWVSSGADTQYF. The CDR3 DNA reads as TGTGCCAGCAGTTGGGTGTCTTCGGGGGCAGATACGCAGTATTTT.

This clonotype was counted at least ten times. This chain joins TRBV6-6 and TRBJ2-3, with TRBD2 matching over 8 bases. In germline, CDR1 is MNHNY, CDR2 SVGAGI (reference sequence). V shed 9 bases, J shed 5 bases, and the junction held 10 bases outside the gene matches. CDR3 size: 14 residues. The CDR3, as DNA: TGTGCCAGTTCCCGCGGGGGGTCGGTAGATACGCAGTATTTT. Translation gives CASSRGGSVDTQYF.

This sequence joins TRBV5-1 and TRBJ1-1; D is ambiguous. The CDR3 is 15 residues long. V lost 1 base and J 1 base, leaving 11 bases between the germline ends. The germline V gene encodes CDR1 SGHRS and CDR2 YFSETQ. CDR3 protein: CASSLYRMGNTEAFF. The CDR3 DNA reads TGCGCCAGCAGCTTGTATAGGATGGGGAACACTGAAGCTTTCTTT.

The rearrangement joins TRBV6-5 to TRBJ2-5; the D is unclear. The CDR3 contains 14 residues. The V gene lost 7 bases and the J gene lost 5 bases, with 17 bases spanning the gap. The germline CDR1 and CDR2 sequences are MNHEY and SVGAGI. CDR3 in amino acids: CASTSPGPSETQYF. CDR3 nucleotide sequence: TGTGCCAGCACCTCTCCGGGCCCCTCGGAGACCCAGTACTTC.

The chain recombines TRBV18 with TRBJ2-1, with 7 nucleotides matching TRBD1. Trimming took 6 bases from V and 9 from J; bases not matched to a gene: 11. CDR3 length: 14 residues. CDR1 is KGHSH and CDR2 is LQKENI in the germline V gene. The chain's CDR3 is CASSGTGVESEQFF. CDR3 DNA: TGTGCCAGCTCCGGAACAGGGGTAGAGAGTGAGCAGTTCTTC.

This clonotype was seen more than once but under ten times. The chain joins TRBV9 to TRBJ2-5; D possibly corresponds to TRBD2 (6 bases). V was pared by 3 bases and J by 2 bases, with 11 bases between. Germline values: CDR1 SGDLS, CDR2 YYNGEE. The CDR3 consists of 14 residues. CDR3 sequence (DNA): TGTGCCAGCAGCGCCCGGGGGAGTCAAGAGACCCAGTACTTC. Amino acids: CASSARGSQETQYF.

Ten or more counts support this clonotype. The chain combines TRBV7-3 with TRBJ2-2; 7 bases are shared with TRBD2. CDR3 length: 17 amino acids. Germline V gives CDR1 SGHTA, CDR2 FQGTGA. The V gene end was trimmed by 5 bases and the J gene end by 4 bases; junction bases not matched to a gene: 13. The CDR3 DNA reads as TGTGCCAGCAGCCCCGGGGCGGGGGTGGAGACCACCGGGGAGCTGTTTTTT. Its protein is CASSPGAGVETTGELFF.

The J gene is TRBJ1-1, the V gene TRBV5-1; 9 bases line up with TRBD1. The CDR3 has 14 amino acids. Trimming cost V 3 bases and J 4 bases; bases outside gene matches: 4. In germline, CDR1 is SGHRS, CDR2 YFSETQ. The CDR3 spells CASSWGQGATEAFF. CDR3 bases: TGCGCCAGCAGCTGGGGACAGGGCGCCACTGAAGCTTTCTTT.

Ten or more counts support this clonotype. V is TRBV5-1 and J is TRBJ2-7, with D perhaps matching TRBD1 or TRBD2 (5 bases each). The length of the CDR3 is 16 residues. V was shortened by 3 bases and J by 4 bases, with 20 bases between the two germline ends. The germline V gene encodes CDR1 SGHRS and CDR2 YFSETQ. In DNA form, the CDR3 reads TGCGCCAGCAGCTGGTCAAGGGACGAACGGAGGTACGAGCAGTACTTC. The encoded protein is CASSWSRDERRYEQYF.

The V call is TRBV25-1, the J call TRBJ2-7; 9 positions agree with TRBD1. The CDR3 runs to 17 residues. Trimming cost V 2 bases and J 5 bases; bases outside gene matches: 13. The V gene's germline CDR1 is MGHDK and CDR2 SYGVNS. The DNA for the CDR3 is TGTGCCAGCAGTGAAACCCCGGGGACAGGGCGGGTAAACGAGCAGTACTTC. Protein sequence: CASSETPGTGRVNEQYF.

V and J are TRBV5-6 and TRBJ2-7; 11 positions agree with TRBD1. CDR1 SGHDT and CDR2 YYEEEE come from the germline V gene. The CDR3 is 15 residues long. With V trimmed by 6 bases and J by 6 bases, 11 bases remained unmatched. CDR3 loop: CASIAGGQGASEQYF. For the CDR3, the DNA is TGTGCCAGCATCGCAGGCGGACAGGGGGCCAGCGAGCAGTACTTC.

This chain links TRBV5-1 with TRBJ1-1; tentatively, D is TRBD1 (6 bases). The V gene's germline CDR1 is SGHRS and CDR2 YFSETQ. This CDR3 spans 13 amino acids. V lost 7 bases, J lost 0 bases, and 10 bases lay in between. The CDR3 loop reads CASWGQMNTEAFF. In nucleotides, the CDR3 is TGCGCCAGCTGGGGGCAGATGAACACTGAAGCTTTCTTT.